Reported below is one TCR beta chain. No antigen is known for it. This sample is part of a study of cytomegalovirus exposure and HLA in healthy donors. Study-wide results and limits: Most TCR sequences were rare, but some public TCRs occurred in many donors.

The ends were cut back, 1 base at V and 2 bases at J, with 9 bases in the middle. The CDR3 is made up of 15 amino acids. Germline lookup yields CDR1 MNHEY and CDR2 SVGAGI. Primers: 60 Vbeta forward and 13 Jbeta reverse. Here immunoSEQ multiplex PCR was the method, and the copy in TCRdb shows in-frame clones only, minus some. The table has fewer than 200,000 clones, approximately 81% seen once; the top ten hold approximately 0.8%. The source material was PBMCs. The chain couples TRBV6-5 to TRBJ2-1, with TRBD1 as a possible D gene (6 bases). This sequence was found in a woman between 18 and 30 years old in good health and CMV-seronegative. This CDR3 reads CASSYFRGTYNEQFF. In DNA form, the CDR3 reads TGTGCCAGCAGTTACTTTAGGGGGACCTACAATGAGCAGTTCTTC.